The entry below describes one T cell receptor beta chain. This clonotype was detected many times. Its antigen is not yet known. No much larger clone is present one base from it, and per-base qualities are unavailable. The time point tag for this specimen amounts to: newly diagnosed GD, antithyroid drugs for less than 3 months. For both TCR sequencing and RNA sequencing, RNA was extracted from PBMCs using TRIzol. The diagnosis of Graves' disease was made according to American Thyroid Association guidelines. Patients for the study were recruited at an endocrinology department in Xi'an, China. Each patient gave approximately 9.7 milliliters of peripheral blood, collected in an EDTA anticoagulant tube. Ficoll Paque Plus density gradient separation was used to isolate PBMCs, and no further T cell sorting was performed. An Agilent 2100 Bioanalyzer and agarose gel were used to check RNA quality, while a NanoDrop 2000 measured RNA concentration.

Receptor amplification or capture employed multiplex PCR. Sequencing relied on an Illumina HiSeq 4000. To build TCR beta libraries, CDR3 regions were amplified by Arm-PCR using iRepertoire HTBI primers. Gel purification was performed on PCR products prior to sequencing. As for the original processing: Gene usage analysis of CDR3 amino acid clonotypes used the roughly 60 TRBV and approximately 13 TRBJ segments found across samples. COPE and FqMerger were used to merge filtered high-quality paired reads into contigs. BLAST was used to align contigs to the IMGT TRBV, TRBD and TRBJ reference genes, and CDR3 was defined following IMGT. Highly expanded clones were defined as clonotypes with a frequency above 0.1%. Shannon entropy served as the measure of repertoire diversity, while the Gini coefficient captured V-J evenness. A clonotype was considered public if more than one individual shared it. TCRdb reprocessing: public reads trimmed at Q25 with fastp, clones called with MiXCR, in-frame beta chains kept. Entries that share a CDR3 protein sequence are merged under the most common genes and DNA. It is TCRdb's table, rather than the study itself, that gives the V and J calls and clone size. The sample table shows roughly 500,000 distinct CDR3 sequences, and about 13% are seen once. The top ten clones comprise 10% of the sample.

This entry belongs to a study of regulatory T cells in long-lasting Graves disease (dated by TCRdb to about 2021). Some background on the complete study: In the newly diagnosed Graves' disease group, patients had been taking antithyroid drugs for less than 3 months. Peripheral blood TCR sequencing and RNA sequencing compared persistent Graves' disease patients with newly diagnosed Graves' disease patients. The study was registered as a clinical trial and conducted in China. TCR sequencing covered approximately 13 persistent and 20 newly diagnosed Graves' disease patients, some 33 samples in total.

Overall results and qualifications from the work: More public clonotypes were shared among persistent patients (2,741) than among newly diagnosed patients (more than 950). Because the primary lesion, thyroid tissue, could not be accessed, the study looked at peripheral blood alone. The authors noted that the small sample size was a limitation that may lower accuracy. Sequencing and analysis were restricted to the TCR beta chain. Preferential use of TRBV28, TRBJ1-2 and TRBJ2-5 was observed in persistent disease, whereas TRBV20-1 and TRBJ2-1 were favored in newly diagnosed disease. Compared with newly diagnosed patients, persistent Graves' disease patients had lower TCR Shannon entropy and fewer highly expanded clones, which suggests clonal expansion.

Its CDR3 holds 14 amino acids, cysteine through phenylalanine. Of all the DNA, just the CDR3 is kept, 42 bases in frame from base 1. Reading the germline V gene gives CDR1 KGHSH and CDR2 LQKENI. Relative to germline, V is missing 8 bases and J is missing 4 bases, with 8 bases of the junction outside any gene match. These data were also filed under a second study, of T cells in Graves' hyperthyroidism and ophthalmopathy. In that second paper, the authors write: A patient counted as having stable Graves' hyperthyroidism if no progression to ophthalmopathy occurred over 18 months of follow-up. The hyperthyroidism patients were between 18 and 65 years old and newly diagnosed, with a disease duration of less than 2 months. The study excluded patients with uncontrolled infections, other autoimmune diseases, pregnancy or lactation. Clinical symptoms, serum thyroxine and TRAb, thyroid ultrasound, and orbital computed tomography formed the basis for the diagnoses. The first round of RT-PCR for the TCR CDR3 was performed with the HTBI primer set and the Qiagen OneStep RT-PCR kit. Most expanded thyroid clonotypes (frequency above 0.001) were also detected in blood, suggesting blood repertoires may reflect thyroid immune responses. A model built on a 13 V-J signature distinguished ophthalmopathy from stable hyperthyroidism, reaching about 88% sensitivity and about 81% specificity in cross-validation and 80%/75% in testing. In validation, progression to ophthalmopathy was predicted by the model with around 71% sensitivity and 72.22% specificity, a median of roughly six months before onset. To identify distinguishing TCR V-J signatures, a discovery cohort of some 99 patients was used, comprising some 45 with Graves' ophthalmopathy and approximately 58 with stable Graves' hyperthyroidism. Whether ophthalmopathy could be predicted prospectively was tested in an independent validation cohort made up of roughly 19 hyperthyroidism patients plus 17 patients who later progressed to ophthalmopathy. The 100 discovery patients were randomly divided into training and test sets at a 7:3 ratio. In several Graves' hyperthyroidism patients, the study also compared T-cell repertoires from thyroid tissue with T-cell repertoires from blood. Following sampling, methimazole starting at 30 mg daily was given to hyperthyroidism patients, and high-dose intravenous methylprednisolone was given to ophthalmopathy patients. A second multiplex PCR round built the libraries, followed by size selection and purification. Paired-end sequencing of the libraries was performed with 100 bp reads on an Illumina HiSeq2000. SOAPnuke was used to process the raw data, with reads discarded if the reads contained adapters or uncalled bases, had a mean Phred below 15, or lacked an exact constant-primer or identifier match. High-quality paired reads were merged using COPE v1.2.5, and each unique nucleotide sequence was defined as a clonotype. MiTCR v1.1 was used to align clonotypes to the IMGT TRBV, TRBD and TRBJ reference segments. Only V-J combinations with frequency above 0.0001, covering 99% to 99.2% of repertoires, were analysed. A TCS score was defined as the ratio of F50 (clonal expansion) to E x V (chaos), with BLOSUM62-based TCRdist applied between CDR3 peptides within each V-J. Welch's t-statistics and random forest reduced roughly 540 V-J features to 13, which were used in a naive Bayes classifier (R e1071). No statistical method was used to fix the sample size in advance, and group allocation was not hidden from the investigators. The paper reports TCR Vbeta CDR3 sequencing of over 120 peripheral blood samples: 40 to 45 ophthalmopathy, under 85 hyperthyroidism and roughly 17 progressor patients.

The sequence was obtained from a man aged 30 to 39 with Graves disease. Donor details come from another sample of the same person, matched by shared clones. Rearrangement joined TRBV18 to TRBJ1-3, with 7 central nucleotides matching TRBD1. The material sequenced was peripheral blood mononuclear cells (PBMCs), taken at new diagnosis, from a patient treated with antithyroid drugs. The bases read TGTGCCAGCAGCTCACAGGGGACCGGAAACACCATATATTTT. The encoded protein is CASSSQGTGNTIYF.